This TCR beta chain was obtained from a study of Ad26.COV2.S vaccination and SARS-CoV-2 variants. Study information: Within the COV1001 Ad26.COV2.S trial arm, the donor was enrolled.

Libraries were prepared by immunoSEQ multiplex PCR; TCRdb keeps only in-frame clonotypes and omits some of them. The data show about 280,000 clones, with 80% to 90% seen just once and around 3% held by the top ten. Study-wide results and caveats: Analyses that measured TCR breadth and depth may have underestimated total T cell responses.

Note on this clone: Its specificity is not known.

Germline V gives CDR1 MNHNY, CDR2 SVGAGI (reference sequence). V shed 7 bases, J shed 3 bases, and the junction held 10 bases outside the gene matches. There are 15 residues in the CDR3. As for treatment: roughly 18 received Ad26.COV2.S at low or high dose, single or two shots; roughly five received placebo; per-sample allocation not given. Specimens were obtained on day 63 following the first vaccine or placebo injection. This TCR was recovered from a person between 18 and 65 years old who received the Ad26.COV2.S COVID-19 vaccine or a placebo. Sample: peripheral blood, taken in a trial of Ad26.COV2.S vaccine versus placebo. The J gene is TRBJ2-7, the V gene TRBV6-6; 9 nucleotides match TRBD1. CDR3 in amino acids: CASTSSGTGYYEQYF. As DNA, the CDR3 is TGTGCCAGCACCAGTAGTGGGACAGGGTACTACGAGCAGTACTTC.